One T cell receptor (beta chain) is described in this entry. The data were obtained in a study of blood T cells in healthy people across ages. V gave up 3 bases and J gave up 4 bases; unmatched junction bases: 5. The CDR3 spans 14 residues. Germline V lookup: CDR1 MNHEY, CDR2 SMNVEV (reference sequence). Together with a sample-barcoded 5' primer, a J-beta primer mix was included in a second PCR lasting about 7 to 12 cycles. TCRdb recomputed calls from the 5' RACE reads with MiXCR, one row per CDR3 protein. The table has 900,000 to 950,000 distinct CDR3 sequences, under 35% seen once. The same specimen was also included in a second study, on T cells of mothers and their children. That paper states: Samples came from three healthy Caucasian mothers and their six children. Every mother produced more than 9 million TCR beta CDR3 reads, whereas every child provided several million.

The specimen sequenced was blood. V usage is TRBV27 and J usage is TRBJ1-1; 7 bases line up with TRBD1. The origin of this receptor is a woman in her thirties or forties in good health. In DNA form, the CDR3 reads TGTGCCAGCAGTTTGGGGACAGCGAGCACTGAAGCTTTCTTT. Protein: CASSLGTASTEAFF.